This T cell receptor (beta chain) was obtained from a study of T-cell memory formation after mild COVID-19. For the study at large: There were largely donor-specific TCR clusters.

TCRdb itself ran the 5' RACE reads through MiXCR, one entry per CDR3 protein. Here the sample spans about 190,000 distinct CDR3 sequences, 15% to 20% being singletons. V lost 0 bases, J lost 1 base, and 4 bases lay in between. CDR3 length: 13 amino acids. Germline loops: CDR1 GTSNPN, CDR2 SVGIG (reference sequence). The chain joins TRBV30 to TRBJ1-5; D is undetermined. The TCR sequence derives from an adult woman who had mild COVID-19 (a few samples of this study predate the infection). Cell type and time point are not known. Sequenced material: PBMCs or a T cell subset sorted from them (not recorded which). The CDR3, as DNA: TGTGCCTGGAGTGTTAAGAGCAATCAGCCCCAGCATTTT. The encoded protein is CAWSVKSNQPQHF.